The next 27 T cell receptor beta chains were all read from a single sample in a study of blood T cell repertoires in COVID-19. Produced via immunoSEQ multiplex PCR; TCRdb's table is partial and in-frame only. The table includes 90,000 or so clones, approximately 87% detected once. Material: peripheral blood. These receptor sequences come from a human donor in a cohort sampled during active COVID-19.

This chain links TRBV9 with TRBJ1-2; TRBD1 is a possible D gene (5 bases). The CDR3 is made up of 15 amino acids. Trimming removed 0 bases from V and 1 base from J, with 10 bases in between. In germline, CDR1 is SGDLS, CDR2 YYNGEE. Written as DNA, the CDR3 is TGTGCCAGCAGCGTAGAAGCAGGGATTAACTATGGCTACACCTTC. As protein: CASSVEAGINYGYTF.

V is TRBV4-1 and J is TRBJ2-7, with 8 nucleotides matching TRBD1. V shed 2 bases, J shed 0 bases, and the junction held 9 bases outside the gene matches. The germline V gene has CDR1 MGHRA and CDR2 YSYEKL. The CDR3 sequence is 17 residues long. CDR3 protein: CASSQPRTGLTSYEQYF. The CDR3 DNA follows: TGCGCCAGCAGCCAACCACGGACAGGGCTTACCTCCTACGAGCAGTACTTC.

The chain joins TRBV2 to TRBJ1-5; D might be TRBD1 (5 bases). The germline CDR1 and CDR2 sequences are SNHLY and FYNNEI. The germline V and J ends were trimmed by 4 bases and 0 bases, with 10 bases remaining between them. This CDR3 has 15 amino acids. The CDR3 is CASSVWDFSNQPQHF. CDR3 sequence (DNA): TGTGCCAGCAGTGTTTGGGACTTTAGCAATCAGCCCCAGCATTTT.

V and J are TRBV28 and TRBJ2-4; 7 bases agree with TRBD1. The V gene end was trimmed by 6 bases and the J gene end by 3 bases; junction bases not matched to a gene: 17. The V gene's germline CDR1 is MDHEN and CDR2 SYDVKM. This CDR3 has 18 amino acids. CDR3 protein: CASRLVLGPPGGKNIQYF. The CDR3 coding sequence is TGTGCCAGCAGATTAGTTCTTGGACCGCCAGGGGGCAAAAACATTCAGTACTTC.

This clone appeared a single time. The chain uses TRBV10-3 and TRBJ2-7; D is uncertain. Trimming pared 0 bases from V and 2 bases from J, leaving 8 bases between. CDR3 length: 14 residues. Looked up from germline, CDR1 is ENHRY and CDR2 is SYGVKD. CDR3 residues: CAISESVDTYEQYF. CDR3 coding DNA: TGTGCCATCAGTGAGTCGGTAGATACCTACGAGCAGTACTTC.

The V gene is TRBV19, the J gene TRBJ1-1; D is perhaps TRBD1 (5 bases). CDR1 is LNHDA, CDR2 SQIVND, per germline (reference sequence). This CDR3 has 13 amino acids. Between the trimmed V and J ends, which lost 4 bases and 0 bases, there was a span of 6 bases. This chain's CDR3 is CASSTGMNTEAFF. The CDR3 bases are TGTGCCAGTAGTACAGGGATGAACACTGAAGCTTTCTTT.

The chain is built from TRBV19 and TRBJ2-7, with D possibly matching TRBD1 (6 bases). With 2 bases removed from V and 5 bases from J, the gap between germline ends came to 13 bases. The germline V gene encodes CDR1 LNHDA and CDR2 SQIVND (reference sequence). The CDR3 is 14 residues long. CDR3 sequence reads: CASSINHRAHEQYF. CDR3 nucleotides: TGTGCCAGTAGTATAAATCACAGGGCCCACGAGCAGTACTTC.

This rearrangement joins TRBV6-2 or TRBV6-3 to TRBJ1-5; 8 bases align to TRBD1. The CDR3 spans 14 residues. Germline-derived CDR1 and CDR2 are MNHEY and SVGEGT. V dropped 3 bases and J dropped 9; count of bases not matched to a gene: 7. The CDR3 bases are TGTGCCAGCAGTTATACAGGGGGGCAACCGCCCCAGCATTTT. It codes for CASSYTGGQPPQHF.

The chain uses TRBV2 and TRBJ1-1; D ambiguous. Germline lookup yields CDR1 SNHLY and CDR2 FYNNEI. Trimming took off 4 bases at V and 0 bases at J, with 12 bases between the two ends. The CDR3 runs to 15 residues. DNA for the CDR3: TGTGCCAGCAGTGTTAGGAGGAGTTTGAACACTGAAGCTTTCTTT. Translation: CASSVRRSLNTEAFF.

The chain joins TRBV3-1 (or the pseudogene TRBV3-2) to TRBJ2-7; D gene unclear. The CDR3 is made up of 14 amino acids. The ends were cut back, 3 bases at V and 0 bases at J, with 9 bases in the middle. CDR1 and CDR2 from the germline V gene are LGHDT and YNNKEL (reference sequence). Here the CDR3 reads CASSHSTSSYEQYF. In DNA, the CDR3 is TGTGCCAGCAGCCACTCCACAAGCTCCTACGAGCAGTACTTC.

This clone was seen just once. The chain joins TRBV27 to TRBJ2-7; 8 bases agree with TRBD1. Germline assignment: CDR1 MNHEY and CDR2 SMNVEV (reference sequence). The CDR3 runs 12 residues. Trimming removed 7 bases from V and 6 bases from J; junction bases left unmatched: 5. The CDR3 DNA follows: TGTGCCAGCACCGGACAGGGTGGCGAGCAGTACTTC. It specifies CASTGQGGEQYF.

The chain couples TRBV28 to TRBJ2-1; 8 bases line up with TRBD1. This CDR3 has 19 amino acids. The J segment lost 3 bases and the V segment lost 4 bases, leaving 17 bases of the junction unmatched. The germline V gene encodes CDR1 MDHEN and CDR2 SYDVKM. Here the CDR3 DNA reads TGTGCCAGCAGTTCCTACCTCACGCTGGGACAGGTCCTCTACAATGAGCAGTTCTTC. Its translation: CASSSYLTLGQVLYNEQFF.

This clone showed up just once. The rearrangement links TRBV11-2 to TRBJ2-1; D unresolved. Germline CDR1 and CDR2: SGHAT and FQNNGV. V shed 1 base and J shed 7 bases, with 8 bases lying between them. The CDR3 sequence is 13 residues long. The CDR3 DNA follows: TGTGCCAGCAGCTTAGTCACGGTTAATGAGCAGTTCTTC. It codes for CASSLVTVNEQFF. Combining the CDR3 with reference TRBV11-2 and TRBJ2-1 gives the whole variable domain EAGVAQSPRYKIIEKRQSVAFWCNPISGHATLYWYQQILGQGPKLLIQFQNNGVVDDSQLPKDRFSAERLKGVDSTLKIQPAKLEDSAVYLCASSLVTVNEQFFGPGTRLTVL.

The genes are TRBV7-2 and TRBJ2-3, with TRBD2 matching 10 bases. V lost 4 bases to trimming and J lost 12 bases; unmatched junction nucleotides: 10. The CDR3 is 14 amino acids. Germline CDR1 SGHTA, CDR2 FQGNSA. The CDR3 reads CASSSGLAISVQYF. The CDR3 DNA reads TGTGCCAGCAGCTCGGGACTAGCGATATCGGTACAGTATTTT.

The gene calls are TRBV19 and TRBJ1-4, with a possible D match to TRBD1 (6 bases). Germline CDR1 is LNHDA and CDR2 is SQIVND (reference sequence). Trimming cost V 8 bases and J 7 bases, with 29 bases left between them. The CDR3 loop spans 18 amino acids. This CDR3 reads CASGKRGAGVDGREKLFF. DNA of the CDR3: TGTGCCAGTGGAAAGCGGGGGGCGGGTGTCGATGGACGTGAAAAACTGTTTTTT.

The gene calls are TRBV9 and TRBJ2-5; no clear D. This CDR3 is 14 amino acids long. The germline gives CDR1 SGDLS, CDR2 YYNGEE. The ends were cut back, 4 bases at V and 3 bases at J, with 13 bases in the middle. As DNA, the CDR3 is TGTGCCAGCAGCCCCTCGGAGTTTAAAGAGACCCAGTACTTC. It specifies CASSPSEFKETQYF.

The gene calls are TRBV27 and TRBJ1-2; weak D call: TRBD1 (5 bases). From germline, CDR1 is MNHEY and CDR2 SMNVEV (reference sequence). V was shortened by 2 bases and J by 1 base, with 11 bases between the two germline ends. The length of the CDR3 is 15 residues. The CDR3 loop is CASSLMGGGNYGYTF. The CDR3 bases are TGTGCCAGCAGTTTAATGGGCGGGGGTAACTATGGCTACACCTTC.

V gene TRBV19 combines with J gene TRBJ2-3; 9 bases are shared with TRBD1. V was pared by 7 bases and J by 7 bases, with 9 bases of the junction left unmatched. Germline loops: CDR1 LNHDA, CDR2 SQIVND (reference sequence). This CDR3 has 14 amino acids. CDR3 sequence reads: CASTDRGSVNTQYF. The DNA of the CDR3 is TGTGCCAGTACCGACAGGGGGAGTGTAAATACGCAGTATTTT.

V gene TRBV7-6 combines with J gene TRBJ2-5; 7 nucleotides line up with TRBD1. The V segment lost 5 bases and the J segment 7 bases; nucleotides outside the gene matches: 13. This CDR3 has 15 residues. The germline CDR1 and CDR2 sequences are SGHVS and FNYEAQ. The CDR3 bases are TGTGCCAGCAGCCAAGGGGTACGACAGGGCCCGACCCAGTACTTC. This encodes CASSQGVRQGPTQYF.

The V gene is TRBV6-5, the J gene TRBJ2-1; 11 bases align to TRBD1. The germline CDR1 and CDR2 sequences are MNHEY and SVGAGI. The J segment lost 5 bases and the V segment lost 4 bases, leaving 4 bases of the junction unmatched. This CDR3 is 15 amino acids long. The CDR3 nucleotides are TGTGCCAGCAGTTTGGACAGGGGGCCCAACAATGAGCAGTTCTTC. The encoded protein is CASSLDRGPNNEQFF.

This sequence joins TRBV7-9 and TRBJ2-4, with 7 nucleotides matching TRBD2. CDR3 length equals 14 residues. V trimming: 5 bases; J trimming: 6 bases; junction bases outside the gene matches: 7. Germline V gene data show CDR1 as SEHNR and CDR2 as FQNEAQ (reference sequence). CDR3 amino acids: CASSPRTSGNIQYF. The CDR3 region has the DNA TGTGCCAGCAGCCCCCGGACTAGTGGAAACATTCAGTACTTC.

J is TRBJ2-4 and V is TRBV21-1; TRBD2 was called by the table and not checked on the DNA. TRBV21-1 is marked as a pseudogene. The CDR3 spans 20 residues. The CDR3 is CASSKDKLAGGPWAKNIQYF. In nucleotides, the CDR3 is TGTGCCAGCAGCAAAGATAAGCTAGCGGGAGGTCCCTGGGCCAAAAACATTCAGTACTTC.

CDR3 sequence: CASSQPTSGRENEQFF. The CDR3 DNA sequence: TGTGCCAGCAGTCAACCGACTAGCGGGAGGGAAAATGAGCAGTTCTTC. V gene TRBV28 combines with J gene TRBJ2-1, with 14 bases identical to TRBD2. The CDR3 has 16 amino acids. V was clipped by 5 bases and J by 7 bases; unmatched bases: 7. CDR1 MDHEN and CDR2 SYDVKM come from the germline V gene.

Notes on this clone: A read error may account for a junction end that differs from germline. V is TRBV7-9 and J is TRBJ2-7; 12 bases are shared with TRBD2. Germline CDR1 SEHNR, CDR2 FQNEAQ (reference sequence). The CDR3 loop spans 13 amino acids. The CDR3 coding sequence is TGTGCCAGCAGAATAGGACTAGCGGGACCCGGCGACTTC. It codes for CASRIGLAGPGDF.

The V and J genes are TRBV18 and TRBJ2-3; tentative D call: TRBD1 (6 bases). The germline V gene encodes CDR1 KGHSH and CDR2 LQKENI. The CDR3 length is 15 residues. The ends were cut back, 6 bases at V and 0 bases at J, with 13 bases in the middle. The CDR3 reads CASSSDSLSTDTQYF. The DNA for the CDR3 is TGTGCCAGCTCCTCGGACAGCCTTAGCACAGATACGCAGTATTTT. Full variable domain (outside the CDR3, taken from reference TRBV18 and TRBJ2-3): NAGVMQNPRHLVRRRGQEARLRCSPMKGHSHVYWYRQLPEEGLKFMVYLQKENIIDESGMPKERFSAEFPKEGPSILRIQQVVRGDSAAYFCASSSDSLSTDTQYFGPGTRLTVL.

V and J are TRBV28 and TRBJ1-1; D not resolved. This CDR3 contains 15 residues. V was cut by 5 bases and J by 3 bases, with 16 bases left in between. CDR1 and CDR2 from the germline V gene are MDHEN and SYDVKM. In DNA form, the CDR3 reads TGTGCCAGCAGTACCTCGAGTAGTATCGACACTGAAGCTTTCTTT. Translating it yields CASSTSSSIDTEAFF.

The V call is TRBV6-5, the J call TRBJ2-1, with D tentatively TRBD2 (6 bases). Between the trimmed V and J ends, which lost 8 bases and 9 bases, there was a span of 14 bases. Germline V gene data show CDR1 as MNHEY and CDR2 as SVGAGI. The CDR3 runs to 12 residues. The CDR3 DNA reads TGTGCCAGCCGTTCGGGAGTCACTGAGCAGTTCTTC. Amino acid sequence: CASRSGVTEQFF.